This is a list of T cell receptor beta chains from one sample in a study of Ad26.COV2.S vaccination and SARS-CoV-2 variants. Some clones are missing from TCRdb's copy, which holds only in-frame ones; the method was immunoSEQ multiplex PCR. The sample comprises approximately 280,000 clones, about 89% of which are singletons, and 3% to 4% rests with the top ten. Sample: peripheral blood, taken in a trial of Ad26.COV2.S vaccine versus placebo. Every receptor here comes from a person between 18 and 65 years old who received the Ad26.COV2.S COVID-19 vaccine or a placebo. Both conserved end residues are part of each CDR3. The D gene is left open where the match is weak. Clone size is not always given. Where it is, it says once, few, many or a class for expanded clones.

.,TRBJ1-3,few,TRBV14,CASSLRQTSGNTIYF,TGTGCCAGCAGCCTCAGACAGACCTCTGGAAACACCATATATTTT
.,TRBJ1-1,.,TRBV7-2,CASSLAGVTEAFF,TGTGCCAGCAGCTTAGCAGGGGTTACTGAAGCTTTCTTT
TRBD1,TRBJ1-1,.,TRBV13,CASSLIAGGVSRTEAFF,TGTGCCAGCAGCTTAATCGCAGGGGGCGTTTCGAGGACTGAAGCTTTCTTT
TRBD2,TRBJ2-3,.,TRBV4-1,CASSRGTSPTDTQYF,TGCGCCAGCAGCCGGGGGACTAGTCCCACAGATACGCAGTATTTT
.,TRBJ2-3,.,TRBV6-5,CASSYDGVRSTDTQYF,TGTGCCAGCAGTTACGACGGAGTGCGAAGCACAGATACGCAGTATTTT
TRBD1,TRBJ2-7,.,TRBV5-5,CASSSAGGPYEQYF,TGTGCCAGCAGCTCCGCAGGGGGCCCTTACGAGCAGTACTTC
TRBD1,TRBJ1-4,few,TRBV18,CASSPQAQGREKLFF,TGTGCCAGCTCCCCCCAGGCACAGGGGCGGGAAAAACTGTTTTTT
.,TRBJ2-2,once,TRBV12-2,CASRLRRWCGAPNTGELFF,TGTGCAAGTCGCTTAAGAAGGTGGTGTGGAGCCCCGAACACCGGGGAGCTGTTTTTT
TRBD1,TRBJ1-1,.,TRBV7-2,CASSSFPGQGPNTEAFF,TGTGCCAGCAGCTCCTTCCCGGGACAGGGGCCGAACACTGAAGCTTTCTTT
TRBD2,TRBJ2-7,.,TRBV11-1,CASSLTTSGSGEQYF,TGTGCCAGCAGCTTGACGACTAGCGGGTCGGGTGAGCAGTACTTC
.,TRBJ2-2,few,TRBV12-3/TRBV12-4,CASSFSGPGELFF,TGTGCCAGCAGTTTCTCGGGGCCCGGGGAGCTGTTTTTT
TRBD2,TRBJ2-1,.,TRBV6-2/TRBV6-3,CASSRLLAGGRTYNEQFF,TGTGCCAGCAGTCGCCTACTAGCGGGGGGGAGGACCTACAATGAGCAGTTCTTC
TRBD2,TRBJ2-7,.,TRBV4-1,CASSHISGGPPYEQYF,TGCGCCAGCAGTCATATAAGCGGGGGACCTCCCTACGAGCAGTACTTC
.,TRBJ1-1,.,TRBV10-2,CASSDRRWNTEAFF,TGCGCCAGCAGTGACAGACGGTGGAACACTGAAGCTTTCTTT
.,TRBJ2-4,.,TRBV6-2/TRBV6-3,CASSYSSPARLAKNIQYF,TGTGCCAGCAGTTACTCGTCGCCTGCGAGACTAGCCAAAAACATTCAGTACTTC
.,TRBJ2-3,few,TRBV5-1,CASSLATDTQYF,TGCGCCAGCAGCTTGGCCACAGATACGCAGTATTTT
TRBD2,TRBJ2-2,.,TRBV9,CASSASGGNTGELFF,TGTGCCAGCAGTGCTAGCGGGGGGAACACCGGGGAGCTGTTTTTT
.,TRBJ2-7,.,TRBV6-1,CASSEAVGLNYEQYF,TGTGCCAGCAGTGAAGCGGTGGGACTGAACTACGAGCAGTACTTC
TRBD1,TRBJ1-2,.,TRBV27,CASSLSRTGNYGYTF,TGTGCCAGCAGTTTATCTCGGACAGGGAACTATGGCTACACCTTC
.,TRBJ1-1,.,TRBV30,CAWSVQGGITEAFF,TGTGCCTGGAGTGTACAAGGGGGAATTACTGAAGCTTTCTTT